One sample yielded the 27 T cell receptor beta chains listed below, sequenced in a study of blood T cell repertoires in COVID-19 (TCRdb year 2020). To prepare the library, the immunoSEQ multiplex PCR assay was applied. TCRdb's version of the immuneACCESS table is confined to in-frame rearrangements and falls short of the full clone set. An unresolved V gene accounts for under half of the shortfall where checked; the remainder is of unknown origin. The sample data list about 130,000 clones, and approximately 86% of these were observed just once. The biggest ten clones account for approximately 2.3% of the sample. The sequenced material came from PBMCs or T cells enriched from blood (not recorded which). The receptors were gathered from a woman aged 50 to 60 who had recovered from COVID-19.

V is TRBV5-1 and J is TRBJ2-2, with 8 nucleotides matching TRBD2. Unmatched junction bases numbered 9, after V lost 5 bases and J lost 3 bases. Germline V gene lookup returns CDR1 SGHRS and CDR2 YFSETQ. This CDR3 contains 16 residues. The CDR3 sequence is CASRQLAGRDTGELFF. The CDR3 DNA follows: TGCGCCAGCAGACAATTAGCGGGGAGGGACACCGGGGAGCTGTTTTTT.

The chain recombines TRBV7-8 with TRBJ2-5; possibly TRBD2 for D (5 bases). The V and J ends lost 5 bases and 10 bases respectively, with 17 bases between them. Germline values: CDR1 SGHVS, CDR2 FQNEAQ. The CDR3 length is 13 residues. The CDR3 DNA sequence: TGTGCCAGCAGCCAGAATCAGGCCCGGGACCAGTACTTC. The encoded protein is CASSQNQARDQYF.

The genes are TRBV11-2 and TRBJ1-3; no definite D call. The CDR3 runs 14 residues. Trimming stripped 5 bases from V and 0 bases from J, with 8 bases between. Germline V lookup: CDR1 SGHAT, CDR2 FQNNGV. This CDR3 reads CASSPPVSGNTIYF. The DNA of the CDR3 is TGTGCCAGCAGCCCCCCGGTCTCTGGAAACACCATATATTTT.

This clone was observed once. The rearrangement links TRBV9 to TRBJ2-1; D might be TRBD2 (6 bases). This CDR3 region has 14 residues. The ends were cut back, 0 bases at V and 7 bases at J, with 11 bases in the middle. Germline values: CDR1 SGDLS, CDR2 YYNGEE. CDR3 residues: CASSVEEGRNEQFF. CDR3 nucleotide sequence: TGTGCCAGCAGCGTAGAGGAGGGGAGGAATGAGCAGTTCTTC.

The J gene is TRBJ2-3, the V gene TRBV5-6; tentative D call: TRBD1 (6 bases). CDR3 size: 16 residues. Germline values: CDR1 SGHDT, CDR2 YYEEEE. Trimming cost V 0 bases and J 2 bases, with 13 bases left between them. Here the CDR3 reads CASSLGIGQSTDTQYF. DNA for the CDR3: TGTGCCAGCAGCTTGGGAATAGGACAGTCCACAGATACGCAGTATTTT.

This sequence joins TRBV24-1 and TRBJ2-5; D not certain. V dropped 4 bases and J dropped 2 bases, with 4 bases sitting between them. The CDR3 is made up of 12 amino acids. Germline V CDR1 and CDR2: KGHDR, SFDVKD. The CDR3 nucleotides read TGTGCCACCAGTGACCTTCAAGAGACCCAGTACTTC. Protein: CATSDLQETQYF.

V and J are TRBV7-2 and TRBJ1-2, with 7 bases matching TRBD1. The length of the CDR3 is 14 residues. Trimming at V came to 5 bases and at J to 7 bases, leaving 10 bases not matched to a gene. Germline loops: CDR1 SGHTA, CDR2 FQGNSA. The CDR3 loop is CASSPATTGLGYTF. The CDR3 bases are TGTGCCAGCAGCCCGGCAACGACAGGGCTTGGCTACACCTTC.

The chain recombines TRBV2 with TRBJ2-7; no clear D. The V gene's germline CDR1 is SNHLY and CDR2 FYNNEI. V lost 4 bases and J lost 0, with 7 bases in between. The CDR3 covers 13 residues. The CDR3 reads CASSAIYSYEQYF. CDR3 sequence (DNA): TGTGCCAGCAGTGCTATTTACTCCTACGAGCAGTACTTC.

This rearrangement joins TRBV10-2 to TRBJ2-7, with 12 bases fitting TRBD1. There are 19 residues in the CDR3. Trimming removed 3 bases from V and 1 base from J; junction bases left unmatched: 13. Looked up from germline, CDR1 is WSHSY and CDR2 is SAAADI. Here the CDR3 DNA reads TGCGCCAGCAGTGAATCGGGACAGGGGGCGTTCCACCCGTCCTACGAGCAGTACTTC. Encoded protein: CASSESGQGAFHPSYEQYF.

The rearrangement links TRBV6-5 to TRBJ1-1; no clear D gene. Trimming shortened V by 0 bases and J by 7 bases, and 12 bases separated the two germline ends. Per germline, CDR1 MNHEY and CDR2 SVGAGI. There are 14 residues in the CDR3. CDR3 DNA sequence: TGTGCCAGCAGTTACTCCCCGACTCGAGGTGAAGCTTTCTTT. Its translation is CASSYSPTRGEAFF.

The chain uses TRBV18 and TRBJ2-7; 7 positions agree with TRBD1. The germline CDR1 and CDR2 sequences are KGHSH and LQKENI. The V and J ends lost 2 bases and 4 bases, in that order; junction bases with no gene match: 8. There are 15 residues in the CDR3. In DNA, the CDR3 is TGTGCCAGCTCACCAAGCATGTCAGGGGGATACGAGCAGTACTTC. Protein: CASSPSMSGGYEQYF.

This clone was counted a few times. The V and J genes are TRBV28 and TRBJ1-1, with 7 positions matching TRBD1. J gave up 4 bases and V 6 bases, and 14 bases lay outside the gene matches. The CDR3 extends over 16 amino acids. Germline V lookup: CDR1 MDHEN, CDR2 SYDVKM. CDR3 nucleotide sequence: TGTGCCAGCAGCCCGGGACAGCGAGTCGGTCGCACTGAAGCTTTCTTT. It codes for CASSPGQRVGRTEAFF.

In nucleotides, the CDR3 is TGCGCCAGCAGCGTTGTCCCGGGACTAGCGGGGGAAAACACCGGGGAGCTGTTTTTT. It codes for CASSVVPGLAGENTGELFF. The J gene is TRBJ2-2, the V gene TRBV5-1, with TRBD2 identical over 14 bases. V shed 4 bases, J shed 2 bases, and the junction held 10 bases outside the gene matches. This CDR3 spans 19 amino acids. The germline CDR1 and CDR2 sequences are SGHRS and YFSETQ.

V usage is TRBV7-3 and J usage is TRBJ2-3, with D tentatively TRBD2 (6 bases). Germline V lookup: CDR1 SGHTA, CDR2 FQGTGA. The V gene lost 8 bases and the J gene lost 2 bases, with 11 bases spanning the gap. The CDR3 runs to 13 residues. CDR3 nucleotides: TGTGCCAGCGCGCGGGGAATCACAGATACGCAGTATTTT. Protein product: CASARGITDTQYF.

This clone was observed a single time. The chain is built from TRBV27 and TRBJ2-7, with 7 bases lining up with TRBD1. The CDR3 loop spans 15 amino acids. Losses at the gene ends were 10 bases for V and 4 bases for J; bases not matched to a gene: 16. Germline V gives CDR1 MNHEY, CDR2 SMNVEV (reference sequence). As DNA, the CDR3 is TGTGCCACCCCTCCTTCCAGAAGGGGGCGGTACGAGCAGTACTTC. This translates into CATPPSRRGRYEQYF.

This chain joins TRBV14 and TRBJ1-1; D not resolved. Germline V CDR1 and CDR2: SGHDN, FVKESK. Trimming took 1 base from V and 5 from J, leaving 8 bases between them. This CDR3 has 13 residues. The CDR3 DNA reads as TGTGCCAGCAGCCAAGTAGGCGGGACTGAAGCTTTCTTT. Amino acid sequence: CASSQVGGTEAFF.

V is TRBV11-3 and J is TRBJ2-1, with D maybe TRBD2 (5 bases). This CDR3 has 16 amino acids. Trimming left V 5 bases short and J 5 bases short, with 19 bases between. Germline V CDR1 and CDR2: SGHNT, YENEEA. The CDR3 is CASSREGSLTNNEQFF. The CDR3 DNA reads TGTGCCAGCAGCCGCGAGGGATCCTTAACGAACAATGAGCAGTTCTTC. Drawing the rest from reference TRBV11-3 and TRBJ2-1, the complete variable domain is EAGVVQSPRYKIIEKKQPVAFWCNPISGHNTLYWYLQNLGQGPELLIRYENEEAVDDSQLPKDRFSAERLKGVDSTLKIQPAELGDSAVYLCASSREGSLTNNEQFFGPGTRLTVL.

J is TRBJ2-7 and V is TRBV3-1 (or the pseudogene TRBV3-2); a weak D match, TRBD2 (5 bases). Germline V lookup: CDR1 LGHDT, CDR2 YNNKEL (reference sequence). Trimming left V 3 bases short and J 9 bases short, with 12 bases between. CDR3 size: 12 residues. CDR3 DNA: TGTGCCAGCAGCCACGGGCCTAGCTGGCAGTACTTC. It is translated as CASSHGPSWQYF.

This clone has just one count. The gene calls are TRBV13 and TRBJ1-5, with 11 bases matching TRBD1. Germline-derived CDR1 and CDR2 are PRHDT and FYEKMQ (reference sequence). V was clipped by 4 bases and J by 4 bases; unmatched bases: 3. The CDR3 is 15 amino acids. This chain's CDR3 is CASSSGTGGNQPQHF. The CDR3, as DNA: TGTGCCAGCAGCTCAGGGACAGGGGGTAATCAGCCCCAGCATTTT. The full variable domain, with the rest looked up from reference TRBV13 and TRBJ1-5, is AAGVIQSPRHLIKEKRETATLKCYPIPRHDTVYWYQQGPGQDPQFLISFYEKMQSDKGSIPDRFSAQQFSDYHSELNMSSLELGDSALYFCASSSGTGGNQPQHFGDGTRLSIL.

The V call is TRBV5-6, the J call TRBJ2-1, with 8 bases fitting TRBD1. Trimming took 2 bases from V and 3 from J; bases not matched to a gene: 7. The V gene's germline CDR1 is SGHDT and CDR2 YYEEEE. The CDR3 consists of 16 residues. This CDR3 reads CASSFPPGTGYNEQFF. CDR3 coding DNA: TGTGCCAGCAGCTTCCCCCCCGGGACAGGCTACAATGAGCAGTTCTTC.

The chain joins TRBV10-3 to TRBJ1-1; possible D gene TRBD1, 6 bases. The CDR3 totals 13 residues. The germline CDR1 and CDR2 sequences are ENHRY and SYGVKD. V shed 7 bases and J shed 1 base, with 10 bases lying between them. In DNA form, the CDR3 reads TGTGCCATCAAAGAACAGGGGAACACTGAAGCTTTCTTT. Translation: CAIKEQGNTEAFF.

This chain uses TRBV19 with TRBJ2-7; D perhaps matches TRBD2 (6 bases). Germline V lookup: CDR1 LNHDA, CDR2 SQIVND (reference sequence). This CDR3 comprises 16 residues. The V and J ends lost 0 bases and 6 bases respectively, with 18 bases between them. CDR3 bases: TGTGCCAGTAGTATAGATCTCCGGGGGATCCCTACCGAGCAGTACTTC. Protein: CASSIDLRGIPTEQYF.

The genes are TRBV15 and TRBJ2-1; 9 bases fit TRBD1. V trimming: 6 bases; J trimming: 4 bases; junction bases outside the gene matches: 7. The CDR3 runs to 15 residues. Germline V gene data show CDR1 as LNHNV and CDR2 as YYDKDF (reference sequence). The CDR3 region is CATSNAGQGYNEQFF. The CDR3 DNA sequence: TGTGCCACCAGTAACGCGGGACAGGGATACAATGAGCAGTTCTTC.

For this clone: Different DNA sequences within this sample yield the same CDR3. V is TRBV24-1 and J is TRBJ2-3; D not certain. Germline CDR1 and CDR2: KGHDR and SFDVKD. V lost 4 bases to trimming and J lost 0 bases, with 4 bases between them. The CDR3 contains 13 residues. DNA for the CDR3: TGTGCCACCAGTGACCCAAGCACAGATACGCAGTATTTT. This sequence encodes CATSDPSTDTQYF.

CDR3 sequence (DNA): TGTGCCAGCTCATCGGACAGCCGAAACACCGGGGAGCTGTTTTTT. Protein: CASSSDSRNTGELFF. This chain links TRBV18 with TRBJ2-2; possible D gene TRBD1, 6 bases. CDR3 size: 15 residues. Trimming shortened V by 5 bases and J by 2 bases, and 12 bases separated the two germline ends. Per the germline V gene, CDR1 is KGHSH and CDR2 is LQKENI.

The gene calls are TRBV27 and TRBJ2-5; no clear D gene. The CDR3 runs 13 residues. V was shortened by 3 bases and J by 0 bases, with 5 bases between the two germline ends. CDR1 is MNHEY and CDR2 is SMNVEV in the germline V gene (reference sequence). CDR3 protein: CASSFSHQETQYF. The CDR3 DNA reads TGTGCCAGCAGTTTCTCCCACCAAGAGACCCAGTACTTC.

The CDR3 spells CASSISWAGSTGANVLTF. The CDR3 DNA follows: TGTGCCAGTAGTATATCGTGGGCGGGGAGTACGGGGGCCAACGTCCTGACTTTC. V usage is TRBV19 and J usage is TRBJ2-6; D possibly corresponds to TRBD2 (6 bases). The CDR3 contains 18 residues. The germline V gene has CDR1 LNHDA and CDR2 SQIVND (reference sequence). V was shortened by 2 bases and J by 4 bases, with 18 bases between the two germline ends.